The 9 T cell receptor beta chains listed next were all sequenced from one sample in a study of T cells in Graves' hyperthyroidism and ophthalmopathy. Regions amplified from RNA transcripts were the TCR beta CDR3 regions. Carried out on the TCR CDR3, a first-round RT-PCR used the HTBI primer set. Via MiXCR, TCRdb re-called the multiplex PCR reads, giving one row per CDR3 protein. The sample carries 730,000 or so distinct CDR3 sequences, around a sixth recorded once. Input material: blood. All receptors come from a woman aged 45-65 years with Graves' hyperthyroidism that later progressed to Graves' ophthalmopathy.

This clonotype occurred many times. The chain combines TRBV5-1 with TRBJ1-4, with D possibly being TRBD1 (6 bases). This CDR3 has 15 amino acids. The germline V gene encodes CDR1 SGHRS and CDR2 YFSETQ. V lost 2 bases to trimming and J lost 2 bases, with 10 bases between them. CDR3 in amino acids: CASSFLTGTNEKLFF. The CDR3 bases are TGCGCCAGCAGCTTTTTGACAGGCACTAATGAAAAACTGTTTTTT.

The rearrangement uses TRBV29-1 and TRBJ2-2; 10 positions match TRBD1. The CDR3 covers 16 residues. V lost 3 bases, J lost 4 bases, and 8 bases stayed unmatched. Germline V gene sequence: CDR1 SQVTM, CDR2 ANQGSEA. DNA of the CDR3: TGCAGCGTTGACCTGATGACAGGGGGCCCCACCGGGGAGCTGTTTTTT. Protein product: CSVDLMTGGPTGELFF.

This clonotype was recorded many times. The chain is built from TRBV30 and TRBJ2-3; possibly TRBD2 for D (6 bases). CDR3 length equals 16 residues. In germline, CDR1 is GTSNPN, CDR2 SVGIG (reference sequence). V dropped 0 bases and J dropped 0 bases, with 13 bases sitting between them. This chain's CDR3 is CAWSVGTSSSTDTQYF. Here the CDR3 DNA reads TGTGCCTGGAGTGTAGGAACTAGCTCTAGCACAGATACGCAGTATTTT.

The CDR3 protein is CASSVGSGGAGGKNIQYF. For the CDR3, the DNA is TGTGCCAGCAGCGTAGGGAGCGGGGGGGCCGGGGGCAAAAACATTCAGTACTTC. The V gene is TRBV9, the J gene TRBJ2-4; TRBD2 matches 10 bases. This CDR3 is built from 18 residues. After removal of 0 bases from V and 3 bases from J, the junction contained 9 bases not matched to a gene. Germline values: CDR1 SGDLS, CDR2 YYNGEE. Together with reference TRBV9 and TRBJ2-4, the CDR3 gives the full variable domain: DSGVTQTPKHLITATGQRVTLRCSPRSGDLSVYWYQQSLDQGLQFLIQYYNGEERAKGNILERFSAQQFPDLHSELNLSSLELGDSALYFCASSVGSGGAGGKNIQYFGAGTRLSVL.

At least ten counts were recorded for this clonotype. The chain joins TRBV13 to TRBJ2-1, with 10 nucleotides matching TRBD2. The junction had 3 bases not matched to a gene; V was cut back by 2 bases and J by 5 bases. The CDR3 sequence is 15 residues long. The germline V gene encodes CDR1 PRHDT and CDR2 FYEKMQ (reference sequence). CDR3 DNA sequence: TGTGCCAGCAGCTTACACCTAGCGGGGGACAATGAGCAGTTCTTC. This gives the protein CASSLHLAGDNEQFF.

The J gene is TRBJ1-1, the V gene TRBV29-1; weak D call: TRBD1 (6 bases). CDR3 length equals 13 residues. V shed 6 bases and J shed 4 bases, with 15 bases lying between them. Germline CDR1 is SQVTM and CDR2 is ANQGSEA. CDR3 loop: CSVEDAGVTEAFF. The CDR3 bases are TGCAGCGTCGAGGATGCAGGGGTCACTGAAGCTTTCTTT.

About this clonotype: A much more abundant neighbour one base away suggests this may be a read error. The rearrangement uses TRBV29-1 and TRBJ2-5; 9 positions agree with TRBD1. The CDR3 covers 16 residues. V trimming: 6 bases; J trimming: 2 bases; junction bases outside the gene matches: 13. Per the germline V gene, CDR1 is SQVTM and CDR2 is ANQGSEA. The CDR3, as DNA: TGCAGCGTCCACCCTCGACAGGGGGTGTTTCAAGAGACCCAGTACTTC. It translates to CSVHPRQGVFQETQYF.

V is TRBV7-6 and J is TRBJ2-5; D may be TRBD1 (6 bases). V lost 4 bases and J lost 0, with 15 bases in between. Germline V lookup: CDR1 SGHVS, CDR2 FNYEAQ. The CDR3 totals 16 residues. CDR3 coding DNA: TGTGCCAGCAGCTCAGAACCGGGACACCACCAAGAGACCCAGTACTTC. Translation: CASSSEPGHHQETQYF.

Here the CDR3 DNA reads TGTGCCAGCAGGGGACAGGGGGCGAGGGCAGATACGCAGTATTTT. Its protein is CASRGQGARADTQYF. The V call is TRBV3-1, the J call TRBJ2-3; 12 positions match TRBD1. The CDR3 is made up of 15 amino acids. The germline V gene encodes CDR1 LGHDT and CDR2 YNNKEL (reference sequence). The V and J ends lost 6 bases and 4 bases, in that order; junction bases with no gene match: 5.